These 20 T cell receptor beta chains were all obtained from the same sample, sequenced in a study of control samples from healthy donors and cancer patients. Some clones are missing from TCRdb's copy, which holds only in-frame ones; the method was immunoSEQ multiplex PCR. The sample has 73,000 or so clones, roughly 87% seen once. Sequencing was performed on blood. The receptors come from a woman in her forties or fifties in good health.

V and J are TRBV9 and TRBJ1-1; TRBD1 might be the D (6 bases). V gave up 4 bases and J gave up 1 base, with 17 bases separating them. The CDR3 is made up of 16 amino acids. Germline CDR1 and CDR2: SGDLS and YYNGEE. CDR3 loop: CASSQEGGRKNTEAFF. The CDR3 coding sequence is TGTGCCAGCAGCCAGGAAGGGGGGCGAAAGAACACTGAAGCTTTCTTT.

The chain joins TRBV7-2 to TRBJ2-7; 7 bases map to TRBD1. V lost 4 bases to trimming and J lost 7 bases; unmatched junction nucleotides: 4. The CDR3 totals 12 residues. CDR1 and CDR2 (germline): SGHTA, FQGNSA. DNA for the CDR3: TGTGCCAGCAGCTCGACAGGGTGGGAGCAGTACTTC. Encoded protein: CASSSTGWEQYF. Combining the CDR3 with reference TRBV7-2 and TRBJ2-7 gives the whole variable domain GAGVSQSPSNKVTEKGKDVELRCDPISGHTALYWYRQSLGQGLEFLIYFQGNSAPDKSGLPSDRFSAERTGGSVSTLTIQRTQQEDSAVYLCASSSTGWEQYFGPGTRLTVT.

The chain couples TRBV9 to TRBJ2-2; D may be TRBD2 (6 bases). The germline CDR1 and CDR2 sequences are SGDLS and YYNGEE. Deletions cut 3 bases from V and 6 bases from J, with 21 bases between. The CDR3 is 17 residues long. DNA for the CDR3: TGTGCCAGCAGCGCCGCCCTGTGGGGCGGGGTCCCCGGGGAGCTGTTTTTT. It specifies CASSAALWGGVPGELFF. Combining the CDR3 with reference TRBV9 and TRBJ2-2 gives the whole variable domain DSGVTQTPKHLITATGQRVTLRCSPRSGDLSVYWYQQSLDQGLQFLIQYYNGEERAKGNILERFSAQQFPDLHSELNLSSLELGDSALYFCASSAALWGGVPGELFFGEGSRLTVL.

This chain connects TRBV2 to TRBJ2-7; D unclear. The length of the CDR3 is 11 residues. Germline V gene lookup returns CDR1 SNHLY and CDR2 FYNNEI. The CDR3 nucleotides are TGTGTCACGGGTCTTGGGTACGAGCAGTACTTC. This encodes CVTGLGYEQYF.

The chain carries TRBV19 and TRBJ2-3; D is tentatively TRBD1 or TRBD2 (5 bases each). The germline V and J ends were trimmed by 11 bases and 2 bases, with 14 bases remaining between them. CDR1 and CDR2 (germline): LNHDA, SQIVND (reference sequence). This CDR3 comprises 13 residues. Here the CDR3 reads CASNGGATDTQYF. In nucleotides, the CDR3 is TGTGCCTCCAATGGGGGAGCCACAGATACGCAGTATTTT.

The chain carries TRBV4-1 and TRBJ2-5; either TRBD1 or TRBD2 may supply D (6 bases each). The germline gives CDR1 MGHRA, CDR2 YSYEKL. V was shortened by 0 bases and J by 1 base, with 9 bases between the two germline ends. The CDR3 is made up of 15 amino acids. The DNA for the CDR3 is TGCGCCAGCAGCCAAGAAGGGGGACTCCAAGAGACCCAGTACTTC. The encoded protein is CASSQEGGLQETQYF.

The J gene is TRBJ2-7, the V gene TRBV20-1; 8 nucleotides align to TRBD1. Germline-derived CDR1 and CDR2 are DFQATT and SNEGSKA (reference sequence). The length of the CDR3 is 15 residues. Trimming removed 3 bases from V and 0 bases from J; junction bases left unmatched: 7. CDR3 DNA: TGCAGTGCTAGTCCCGACAGGGGATACTCCTACGAGCAGTACTTC. Translating gives CSASPDRGYSYEQYF.

This chain connects TRBV21-1 to TRBJ1-5. TRBV21-1 counts as a pseudogene. The length of the CDR3 is 14 residues. CDR3 DNA: TGTGCCAGCTCGACGGCCTATAGCAATCAGCCCCAGCATTTT. Encoded protein: CASSTAYSNQPQHF.

The V call is TRBV5-1, the J call TRBJ2-2, with D tentatively TRBD2 (6 bases). The CDR3 is 15 amino acids. Germline V gene data show CDR1 as SGHRS and CDR2 as YFSETQ. Trimming shortened V by 0 bases and J by 3 bases, and 9 bases separated the two germline ends. The CDR3 sequence: CASSLVDYHTGELFF. The CDR3 nucleotides are TGCGCCAGCAGCTTGGTGGACTATCACACCGGGGAGCTGTTTTTT.

V is TRBV5-6 and J is TRBJ2-7; a weak D match, TRBD2 (6 bases). Trimming took off 4 bases at V and 3 bases at J, with 14 bases between the two ends. This CDR3 has 14 residues. Germline-derived CDR1 and CDR2 are SGHDT and YYEEEE. As DNA, the CDR3 is TGTGCCAGCAGCCGCCGGGAGTCCTACTACGAGCAGTACTTC. This gives the protein CASSRRESYYEQYF.

The V and J genes are TRBV3-1 (or the pseudogene TRBV3-2) and TRBJ2-2; possibly TRBD1 for D (7 bases). Germline assignment: CDR1 LGHDT and CDR2 YNNKEL (reference sequence). CDR3 length: 13 amino acids. The V gene lost 4 bases and the J gene lost 6 bases, with 9 bases spanning the gap. DNA of the CDR3: TGTGCCAGCAGCCCCAGGGGGGCCGGGGAGCTGTTTTTT. It codes for CASSPRGAGELFF.

The rearrangement uses TRBV5-1 and TRBJ2-3; no reliable D call. V was trimmed by 5 bases and J by 3 bases, leaving 13 bases between them. The germline V gene encodes CDR1 SGHRS and CDR2 YFSETQ. The CDR3 covers 14 residues. CDR3 nucleotide sequence: TGCGCCAGCAGTGCCCCGCAAAGAACAGATACGCAGTATTTT. It yields the protein CASSAPQRTDTQYF.

This sequence joins TRBV2 and TRBJ2-3; D is undetermined. This CDR3 region has 14 residues. V was trimmed by 1 base and J by 3 bases, leaving 8 bases between them. Germline values: CDR1 SNHLY, CDR2 FYNNEI. For the CDR3, the DNA is TGTGCCAGCAGTGAAGGGACGGTAACAGATACGCAGTATTTT. It specifies CASSEGTVTDTQYF.

The rearrangement joins TRBV29-1 to TRBJ1-4; D is perhaps TRBD1 (6 bases). This CDR3 is 12 amino acids long. Germline V gene data show CDR1 as SQVTM and CDR2 as ANQGSEA. The V gene lost 6 bases and the J gene lost 6 bases, with 11 bases spanning the gap. The CDR3 coding sequence is TGCAGCGTACAGGGACTTTATGAAAAACTGTTTTTT. It codes for CSVQGLYEKLFF.

This clone was seen a handful of times. The chain combines TRBV9 with TRBJ1-6; D call uncertain. The CDR3 sequence is 14 residues long. With 0 bases removed from V and 7 bases from J, the gap between germline ends came to 8 bases. Germline V gives CDR1 SGDLS, CDR2 YYNGEE. CDR3 in DNA: TGTGCCAGCAGCGTAGCGCACCCAAATTCACCCCTCCACTTT. Translation gives CASSVAHPNSPLHF.

V gene TRBV7-9 combines with J gene TRBJ2-7, with TRBD2 identical over 7 bases. This CDR3 has 18 amino acids. Germline V gene sequence: CDR1 SEHNR, CDR2 FQNEAQ (reference sequence). After removal of 1 base from V and 0 bases from J, the junction contained 12 bases not matched to a gene. CDR3 protein: CASSLVEDIAGRSYEQYF. CDR3 DNA sequence: TGTGCCAGCAGCTTAGTCGAAGACATAGCGGGTCGCTCCTACGAGCAGTACTTC.

This clone was recorded once. This chain links TRBV29-1 with TRBJ2-7, with 16 bases fitting TRBD2. Looked up from germline, CDR1 is SQVTM and CDR2 is ANQGSEA. Trimming at V came to 1 base and at J to 6 bases, leaving 3 bases not matched to a gene. The CDR3 loop spans 15 amino acids. CDR3 sequence reads: CSVEAGTSGRGEQYF. The CDR3, as DNA: TGCAGCGTTGAAGCCGGGACTAGCGGGAGGGGCGAGCAGTACTTC.

The chain uses TRBV14 and TRBJ2-1; TRBD1 aligns across 10 bases. The CDR3 loop spans 14 amino acids. After removal of 3 bases from V and 9 bases from J, the junction contained 5 bases not matched to a gene. Per germline, CDR1 SGHDN and CDR2 FVKESK. CDR3 in amino acids: CASSHQDRGFEQFF. For the CDR3, the DNA is TGTGCCAGCAGCCACCAGGACAGGGGGTTTGAGCAGTTCTTC.

This clone was seen a few times. This chain's CDR3 is CAISERAGDSPLHF. The CDR3 nucleotides read TGTGCCATCAGTGAGCGGGCAGGGGATTCACCCCTCCACTTT. The rearrangement joins TRBV10-3 to TRBJ1-6, with D possibly matching TRBD1 (6 bases). The CDR3 consists of 14 residues. Germline V gives CDR1 ENHRY, CDR2 SYGVKD. The V gene lost 2 bases and the J gene lost 8 bases, with 10 bases spanning the gap.

This chain connects TRBV6-5 to TRBJ1-2, with D possibly matching TRBD1 (5 bases). The V gene lost 4 bases and the J gene lost 7 bases, with 16 bases spanning the gap. The CDR3 is 14 residues long. Germline V gene sequence: CDR1 MNHEY, CDR2 SVGAGI. The CDR3 region is CASSSAQGTGGYTF. In DNA form, the CDR3 reads TGTGCCAGCAGTTCTGCTCAGGGAACTGGTGGCTACACCTTC.